Following are 15 T cell receptor beta chains from one sample sequenced in a study of CD8+ T cells in alopecia areata. Treatment of the sample: oral pan-JAK inhibitor, 5-10 mg twice daily. Sequencing relied on a cDNA template that was reverse transcribed from extracted RNA. Profiled with immunoSEQ multiplex PCR; TCRdb holds only in-frame clones, not every one. The table lists under 350,000 clones, 55% to 75% of them singletons. This sample comprised CD4+ T cells sorted from blood, obtained at week 24, from a patient treated with tofacitinib. All receptors come from a human donor with alopecia areata.

About this clone: The identical CDR3 is also encoded by other nucleotide sequences in the sample. The V call is TRBV30, the J call TRBJ1-1, with D possibly being TRBD1 (6 bases). The CDR3 is made up of 13 amino acids. CDR1 is GTSNPN, CDR2 SVGIG, per germline (reference sequence). Trimming pared 2 bases from V and 1 base from J, leaving 8 bases between. The CDR3 bases are TGTGCCTGGAGTTCGACAGGGAACACTGAAGCTTTCTTT. Translation: CAWSSTGNTEAFF.

The chain uses TRBV10-3 and TRBJ2-3; D is possibly TRBD2 (6 bases). This CDR3 has 15 residues. Germline lookup yields CDR1 ENHRY and CDR2 SYGVKD. Trimming took off 0 bases at V and 10 bases at J, with 17 bases between the two ends. CDR3 sequence reads: CAISESWLTRSAQYF. CDR3 DNA: TGTGCCATCAGTGAGTCGTGGTTGACTAGAAGCGCGCAGTATTTT.

This clone has only a few counts. The chain links TRBV28 to TRBJ1-1, with no clear D. V was trimmed by 2 bases and J by 3 bases, leaving 7 bases between them. The germline CDR1 and CDR2 sequences are MDHEN and SYDVKM. The CDR3 loop spans 13 amino acids. The chain's CDR3 is CASSLRRYTEAFF. Here the CDR3 DNA reads TGTGCCAGCAGTTTAAGGCGGTACACTGAAGCTTTCTTT.

The rearrangement links TRBV18 to TRBJ2-5; possible D gene TRBD1, 6 bases. The CDR3 is 12 residues long. Germline CDR1 and CDR2: KGHSH and LQKENI. V was pared by 6 bases and J by 3 bases, with 8 bases between. CDR3 residues: CASSDREETQYF. DNA of the CDR3: TGTGCCAGCTCGGACAGAGAAGAGACCCAGTACTTC.

This clone has a handful of counts. The chain recombines TRBV5-1 with TRBJ1-1; D is possibly TRBD1 (6 bases). The CDR3 spans 14 residues. Germline values: CDR1 SGHRS, CDR2 YFSETQ. Trimming pared 0 bases from V and 5 bases from J, leaving 11 bases between. CDR3 nucleotide sequence: TGCGCCAGCAGCTTGGAGCAGGGGTGGACTGAAGCTTTCTTT. This sequence encodes CASSLEQGWTEAFF.

This clone appeared once. The rearrangement uses TRBV30 and TRBJ1-4; 10 nucleotides line up with TRBD1. J lost 8 bases, V lost 5 bases, and 5 bases had no gene match. This CDR3 contains 13 residues. CDR1 and CDR2 from the germline V gene are GTSNPN and SVGIG (reference sequence). This CDR3 reads CAWGTGVDEKLFF. The DNA for the CDR3 is TGTGCCTGGGGGACAGGGGTGGACGAAAAACTGTTTTTT.

The rearrangement uses TRBV27 and TRBJ2-3, with 10 bases lining up with TRBD2. This CDR3 has 19 amino acids. Germline V gene data show CDR1 as MNHEY and CDR2 as SMNVEV (reference sequence). J lost 2 bases, V lost 0 bases, and 11 bases had no gene match. The CDR3 DNA follows: TGTGCCAGCAGTTTATCGTCCAGCGGGGGGGCCCTCTTCACAGATACGCAGTATTTT. This encodes CASSLSSSGGALFTDTQYF.

This clone has just one count. The gene calls are TRBV2 and TRBJ1-2, with D perhaps TRBD1 (5 bases). The CDR3 has 13 amino acids. Germline lookup yields CDR1 SNHLY and CDR2 FYNNEI. V lost 7 bases to trimming and J lost 8 bases, with 17 bases between them. The CDR3 loop is CASTPGGSWGYTF. CDR3 bases: TGTGCCAGCACCCCTGGGGGGTCTTGGGGCTACACCTTC.

The gene calls are TRBV7-6 and TRBJ2-1; TRBD2 is a possible D gene (6 bases). The germline V gene encodes CDR1 SGHVS and CDR2 FNYEAQ. The CDR3 has 15 residues. With 5 bases removed from V and 6 bases from J, the gap between germline ends came to 17 bases. This chain's CDR3 is CASSHLGGERNEQFF. CDR3 DNA: TGTGCCAGCAGCCATCTAGGAGGGGAGCGCAATGAGCAGTTCTTC. The entire variable domain, with the rest obtained from reference TRBV7-6 and TRBJ2-1, is as follows: GAGVSQSPRYKVTKRGQDVALRCDPISGHVSLYWYRQALGQGPEFLTYFNYEAQQDKSGLPNDRFSAERPEGSISTLTIQRTEQRDSAMYRCASSHLGGERNEQFFGPGTRLTVL.

The rearrangement joins TRBV29-1 to TRBJ2-5; TRBD2 agrees at 10 bases. Trimming cost V 6 bases and J 4 bases; bases outside gene matches: 5. CDR1 and CDR2 from the germline V gene are SQVTM and ANQGSEA. The CDR3 sequence is 13 residues long. The chain's CDR3 is CSVASGGGETQYF. The CDR3 bases are TGCAGCGTAGCCAGCGGGGGGGGAGAGACCCAGTACTTC.

The chain carries TRBV30 and TRBJ2-2, with D unresolved. The CDR3 is 16 residues long. The germline V gene has CDR1 GTSNPN and CDR2 SVGIG (reference sequence). V lost 0 bases and J lost 0, with 11 bases in between. CDR3 nucleotides: TGTGCCTGGAGTGTATATGGCAGACCGAACACCGGGGAGCTGTTTTTT. It translates to CAWSVYGRPNTGELFF. Supplemented by reference TRBV30 and TRBJ2-2, the full variable domain reads SQTIHQWPATLVQPVGSPLSLECTVEGTSNPNLYWYRQAAGRGLQLLFYSVGIGQISSEVPQNLSASRPQDRQFILSSKKLLLSDSGFYLCAWSVYGRPNTGELFFGEGSRLTVL.

This chain links TRBV23-1 with TRBJ1-2, with D perhaps matching TRBD1 (6 bases). TRBV23-1 is reported as an ORF; its role is uncertain. This CDR3 is built from 14 residues. CDR3 nucleotides: TGCGCTGCCCCCGTTGACAGGTCTAACTATGGCTACACCTTC. Translation: CAAPVDRSNYGYTF.

J is TRBJ1-2 and V is TRBV5-1; 8 bases agree with TRBD1. This CDR3 has 14 residues. Per germline, CDR1 SGHRS and CDR2 YFSETQ. V was clipped by 4 bases and J by 6 bases; unmatched bases: 8. CDR3 residues: CASSLPGQVDGYTF. In DNA form, the CDR3 reads TGCGCCAGCAGCCTCCCGGGACAGGTGGATGGCTACACCTTC. Looking up the rest from reference TRBV5-1 and TRBJ1-2 gives the full variable domain: KAGVTQTPRYLIKTRGQQVTLSCSPISGHRSVSWYQQTPGQGLQFLFEYFSETQRNKGNFPGRFSGRQFSNSRSEMNVSTLELGDSALYLCASSLPGQVDGYTFGSGTRLTVV.

Regarding this clone: Other DNA sequences from this sample encode an identical CDR3 as well. The chain links TRBV15 to TRBJ2-5; D gene uncertain. Germline CDR1 and CDR2: LNHNV and YYDKDF (reference sequence). V lost 0 bases and J lost 1, with 0 bases in between. This CDR3 is built from 12 residues. CDR3 in DNA: TGTGCCACCAGCAGAGACCAAGAGACCCAGTACTTC. This encodes CATSRDQETQYF.

This clone showed up just a few times. The chain recombines TRBV29-1 with TRBJ2-7; 11 positions agree with TRBD1. V trimming: 5 bases; J trimming: 3 bases; junction bases outside the gene matches: 6. The CDR3 has 14 amino acids. CDR1 SQVTM and CDR2 ANQGSEA come from the germline V gene. The CDR3 reads CSVYPGQGGYEQYF. The CDR3 DNA sequence: TGCAGCGTTTATCCGGGACAGGGGGGCTACGAGCAGTACTTC.